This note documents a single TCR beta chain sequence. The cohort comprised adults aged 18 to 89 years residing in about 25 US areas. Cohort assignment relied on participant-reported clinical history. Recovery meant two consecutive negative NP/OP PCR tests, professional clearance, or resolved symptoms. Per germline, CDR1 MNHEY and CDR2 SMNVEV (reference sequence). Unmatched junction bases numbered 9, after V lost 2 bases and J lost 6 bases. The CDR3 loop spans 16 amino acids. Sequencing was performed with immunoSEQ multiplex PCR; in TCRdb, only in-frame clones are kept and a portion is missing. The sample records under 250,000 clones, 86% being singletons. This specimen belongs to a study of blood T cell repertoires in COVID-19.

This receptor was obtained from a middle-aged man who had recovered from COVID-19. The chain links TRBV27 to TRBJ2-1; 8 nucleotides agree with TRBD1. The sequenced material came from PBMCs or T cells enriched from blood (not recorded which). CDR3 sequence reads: CASSLIPQGAINEQFF. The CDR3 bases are TGTGCCAGCAGTTTAATTCCGCAGGGGGCGATCAATGAGCAGTTCTTC.